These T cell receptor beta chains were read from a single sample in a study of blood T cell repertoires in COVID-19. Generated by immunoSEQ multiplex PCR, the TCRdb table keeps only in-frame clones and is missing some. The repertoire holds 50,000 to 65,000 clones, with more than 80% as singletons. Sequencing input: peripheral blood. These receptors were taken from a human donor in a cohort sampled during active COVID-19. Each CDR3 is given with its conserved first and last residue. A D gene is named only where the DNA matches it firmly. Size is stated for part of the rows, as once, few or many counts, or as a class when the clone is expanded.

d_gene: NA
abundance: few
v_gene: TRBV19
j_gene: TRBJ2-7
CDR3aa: CASSIVWSRDYEQYF
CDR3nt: TGTGCCAGTAGTATAGTCTGGTCCAGGGACTACGAGCAGTACTTC

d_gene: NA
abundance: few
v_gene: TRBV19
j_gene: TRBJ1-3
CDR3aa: CASRTGWSSGNTIYF
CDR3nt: TGTGCCAGTAGAACCGGCTGGAGCTCTGGAAACACCATATATTTT

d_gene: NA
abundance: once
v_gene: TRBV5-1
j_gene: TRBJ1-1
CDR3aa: CASSSGDGTEAFF
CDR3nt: TGCGCCAGCAGCTCCGGAGATGGAACTGAAGCTTTCTTT

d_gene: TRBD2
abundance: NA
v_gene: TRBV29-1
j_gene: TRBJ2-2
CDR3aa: CSVARDYIIGELFF
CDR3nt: TGCAGCGTTGCCAGGGACTATATTATAGGGGAGCTGTTTTTT

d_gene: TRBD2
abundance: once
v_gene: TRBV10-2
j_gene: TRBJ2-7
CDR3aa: CASSLLSGGAYEQYF
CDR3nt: TGCGCCAGCAGTCTACTTTCGGGGGGGGCCTACGAGCAGTACTTC

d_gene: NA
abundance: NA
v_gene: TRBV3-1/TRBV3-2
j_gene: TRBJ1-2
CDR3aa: CASSQGASRNYGYTF
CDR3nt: TGTGCCAGCAGCCAAGGGGCGTCACGTAACTATGGCTACACCTTC

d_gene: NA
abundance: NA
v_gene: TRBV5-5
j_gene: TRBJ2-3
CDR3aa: CASSLGTGKADTQYF
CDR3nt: TGTGCCAGCAGCTTAGGAACAGGGAAGGCAGATACGCAGTATTTT

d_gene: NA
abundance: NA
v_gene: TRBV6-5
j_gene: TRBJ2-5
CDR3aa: CALGFGQGGGETQYF
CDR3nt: TGTGCCCTGGGCTTTGGGCAGGGAGGGGGAGAGACCCAGTACTTC

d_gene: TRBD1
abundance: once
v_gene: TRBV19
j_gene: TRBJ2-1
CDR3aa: CASSISPRETGGLNEQFF
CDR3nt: TGTGCCAGTAGTATATCCCCGAGAGAGACAGGGGGCCTAAATGAGCAGTTCTTC

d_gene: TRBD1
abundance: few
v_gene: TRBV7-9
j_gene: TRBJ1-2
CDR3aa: CASSAQGRSYGYTF
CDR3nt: TGTGCCAGCAGCGCACAGGGGCGCTCCTATGGCTACACCTTC

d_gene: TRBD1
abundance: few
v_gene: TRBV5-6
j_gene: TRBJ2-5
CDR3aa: CASSLGGQGDHLGWETQYF
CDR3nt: TGTGCCAGCAGCTTGGGAGGACAGGGGGACCACCTTGGCTGGGAGACCCAGTACTTC

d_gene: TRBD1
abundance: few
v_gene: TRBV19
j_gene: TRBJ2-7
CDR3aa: CASSLRTGSSYEQYF
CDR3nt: TGTGCCAGTAGTCTTCGGACAGGCAGCTCCTACGAGCAGTACTTC

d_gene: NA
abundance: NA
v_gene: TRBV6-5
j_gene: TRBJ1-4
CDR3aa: CASSSTGSGSEKLFF
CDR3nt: TGTGCCAGCAGCTCCACAGGGTCGGGGAGTGAAAAACTGTTTTTT

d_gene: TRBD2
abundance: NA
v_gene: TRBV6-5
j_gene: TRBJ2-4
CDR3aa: CASTPPGGDIQYF
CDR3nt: TGTGCCAGCACCCCCCCCGGGGGGGACATTCAGTACTTC

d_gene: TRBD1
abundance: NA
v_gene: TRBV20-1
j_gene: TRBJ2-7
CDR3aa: CSASYRGTFEQYF
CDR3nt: TGCAGTGCTAGTTACAGGGGAACATTCGAGCAGTACTTC

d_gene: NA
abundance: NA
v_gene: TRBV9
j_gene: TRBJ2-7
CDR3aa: CASSVGGSPGEQYF
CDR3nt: TGTGCCAGCAGCGTAGGAGGGAGCCCTGGGGAGCAGTACTTC

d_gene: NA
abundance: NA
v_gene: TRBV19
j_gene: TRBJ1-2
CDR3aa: CATRQNDGYTF
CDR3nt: TGTGCCACGCGACAAAATGATGGCTACACCTTC

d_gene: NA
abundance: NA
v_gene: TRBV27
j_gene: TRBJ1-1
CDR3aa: CASSMVRGNTEAFF
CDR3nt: TGTGCCAGCAGCATGGTACGGGGGAACACTGAAGCTTTCTTT

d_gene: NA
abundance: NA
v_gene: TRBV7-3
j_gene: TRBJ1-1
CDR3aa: CASSHMTGLNTEAFF
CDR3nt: TGTGCCAGCAGCCATATGACAGGATTAAACACTGAAGCTTTCTTT

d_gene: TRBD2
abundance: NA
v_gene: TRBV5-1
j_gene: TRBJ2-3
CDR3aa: CASSFAVAGGADTQYF
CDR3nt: TGCGCCAGCAGCTTCGCCGTAGCGGGGGGTGCAGATACGCAGTATTTT

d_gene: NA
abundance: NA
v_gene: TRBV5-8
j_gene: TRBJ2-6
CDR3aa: CASSGTMSSGANVLTF
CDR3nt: TGTGCCAGTTCCGGGACAATGAGCTCTGGGGCCAACGTCCTGACTTTC

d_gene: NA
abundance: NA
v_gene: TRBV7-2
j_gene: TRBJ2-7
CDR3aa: CASSLDVNSVEQYF
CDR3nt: TGTGCCAGCAGCTTAGATGTAAATTCGGTCGAGCAGTACTTC